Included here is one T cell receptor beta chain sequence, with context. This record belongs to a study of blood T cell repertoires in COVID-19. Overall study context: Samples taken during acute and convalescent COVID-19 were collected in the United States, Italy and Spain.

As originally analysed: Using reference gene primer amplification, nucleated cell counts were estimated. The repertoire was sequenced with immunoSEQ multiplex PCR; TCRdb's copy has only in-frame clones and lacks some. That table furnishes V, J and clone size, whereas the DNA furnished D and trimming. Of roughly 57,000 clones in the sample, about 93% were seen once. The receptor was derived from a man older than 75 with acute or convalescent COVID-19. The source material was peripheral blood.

The chain's CDR3 is CASSFGLAKQETQYF. The CDR3 coding sequence is TGTGCCAGTAGTTTCGGACTAGCAAAACAAGAGACCCAGTACTTC. The V gene is TRBV19, the J gene TRBJ2-5; 8 nucleotides match TRBD2. The trim removed 5 bases at V and 2 bases at J, leaving 7 bases unmatched. Looked up from germline, CDR1 is LNHDA and CDR2 is SQIVND (reference sequence). The CDR3 spans 15 residues.